This TCR beta chain was documented in a study of T cell repertoires in cytomegalovirus infection. This clonotype came up a few times. What it binds is not known. TCRdb reanalysed the reads using MiXCR and keeps one entry per CDR3 protein. This table holds a few hundred thousand distinct CDR3 sequences, more than 15% found once. Study-wide findings and caveats: People with CMV and the relevant HLA were identified by cumulative public TCR beta family frequency. CMV-specific HLA-C-restricted TCR beta clonotypes dominated the ex vivo response.

Trimming at V came to 8 bases and at J to 3 bases, leaving 13 bases not matched to a gene. This CDR3 comprises 16 residues. Germline lookup yields CDR1 MNHNS and CDR2 SASEGT. The rearrangement joins TRBV6-1 to TRBJ1-1; TRBD1 matches at 9 bases. Sequencing input: CD8+ T cells from PBMCs. This TCR derives from a human donor in good health (CMV status not recorded). Some clones in this sample may be carry-over from other donors' samples. The CDR3 DNA is TGTGCCAGCCTAGGGAGGGCCGGACAGGGGCACACTGAAGCTTTCTTT. Protein product: CASLGRAGQGHTEAFF.